The 12 T cell receptor beta chains given below trace back to one sample, sequenced in a study of blood T cell repertoires in COVID-19. The method was immunoSEQ multiplex PCR; TCRdb's version includes in-frame clones alone and lacks a portion of them. Seen here are over 70,000 clones, 75% to 85% observed once, and the top ten hold 10%. Sequencing was carried out using peripheral blood. These receptor sequences come from a woman aged 70-85 years with acute or convalescent COVID-19.

The chain links TRBV30 to TRBJ1-6, with D perhaps TRBD1 (6 bases). CDR1 is GTSNPN and CDR2 is SVGIG in the germline V gene (reference sequence). The CDR3 loop spans 13 amino acids. V gave up 3 bases and J gave up 10 bases, with 13 bases separating them. CDR3: CAWSKLQGSPLHF. Here the CDR3 DNA reads TGTGCCTGGAGCAAGTTACAGGGATCACCCCTCCACTTT.

This chain uses TRBV29-1 with TRBJ1-3; 7 bases agree with TRBD1. There are 16 residues in the CDR3. Looked up from germline, CDR1 is SQVTM and CDR2 is ANQGSEA. V shed 7 bases, J shed 0 bases, and the junction held 12 bases outside the gene matches. The CDR3: CSAAGVTGDSGNTIYF. The CDR3 bases are TGCAGCGCCGCAGGAGTAACAGGGGACTCTGGAAACACCATATATTTT. The variable domain in full, completed from reference TRBV29-1 and TRBJ1-3, reads SAVISQKPSRDICQRGTSLTIQCQVDSQVTMMFWYRQQPGQSLTLIATANQGSEATYESGFVIDKFPISRPNLTFSTLTVSNMSPEDSSIYLCSAAGVTGDSGNTIYFGEGSWLTVV.

The V and J genes are TRBV3-1 (or the pseudogene TRBV3-2) and TRBJ1-2; 8 nucleotides line up with TRBD1. V dropped 1 base and J dropped 3; count of bases not matched to a gene: 4. Germline values: CDR1 LGHDT, CDR2 YNNKEL (reference sequence). The CDR3 length is 15 residues. The CDR3 loop is CASSQAGTGDYGYTF. The CDR3 DNA sequence: TGTGCCAGCAGCCAAGCCGGGACAGGTGACTATGGCTACACCTTC.

The genes are TRBV7-8 and TRBJ1-5; TRBD1 is a possible D gene (5 bases). Trimming removed 1 base from V and 3 bases from J, with 10 bases in between. The germline V gene has CDR1 SGHVS and CDR2 FQNEAQ. This CDR3 has 15 amino acids. The CDR3 loop reads CASSLVPTVNQPQHF. The CDR3 bases are TGTGCCAGCAGCTTAGTACCGACAGTCAATCAGCCCCAGCATTTT.

For the CDR3, the DNA is TGTGCCAGTAGTATCCCTTGGAGCCCTAACTATGGCTACACCTTC. Residues: CASSIPWSPNYGYTF. The chain combines TRBV19 with TRBJ1-2; D remains ambiguous. The CDR3 totals 15 residues. Trimming removed 3 bases at V and 0 bases at J, with 11 bases between. Germline assignment: CDR1 LNHDA and CDR2 SQIVND (reference sequence).

The gene calls are TRBV7-8 and TRBJ2-1; 7 nucleotides line up with TRBD2. CDR3 length: 16 residues. Germline V gene lookup returns CDR1 SGHVS and CDR2 FQNEAQ. V dropped 5 bases and J dropped 2; count of bases not matched to a gene: 9. The CDR3 coding sequence is TGTGCCAGCAGCCCTACATGGGGGGGGGCCTACAATGAGCAGTTCTTC. The encoded protein is CASSPTWGGAYNEQFF.

The rearrangement links TRBV7-2 to TRBJ1-5; D unresolved. CDR3 length: 14 residues. With 3 bases removed from V and 3 bases from J, the gap between germline ends came to 9 bases. The germline gives CDR1 SGHTA, CDR2 FQGNSA. The CDR3 DNA sequence: TGTGCCAGCAGCTTCAGCCAGGCCAATCAGCCCCAGCATTTT. It specifies CASSFSQANQPQHF.

The chain is built from TRBV6-6 and TRBJ1-5; D is uncertain. The CDR3 is 13 residues long. Germline V gene lookup returns CDR1 MNHNY and CDR2 SVGAGI (reference sequence). Trimming removed 6 bases at V and 2 bases at J, with 8 bases between. The CDR3 is CASSIGGNQPQHF. DNA for the CDR3: TGTGCCAGCAGCATCGGAGGCAATCAGCCCCAGCATTTT.

V is TRBV12-3 or TRBV12-4 and J is TRBJ2-5; weak D call: TRBD2 (5 bases). V was trimmed by 7 bases and J by 5 bases, leaving 11 bases between them. The CDR3 covers 12 residues. CDR3 DNA: TGTGCCAGCACCAGCGGAAGGGAGACCCAGTACTTC. This translates into CASTSGRETQYF.

This rearrangement joins TRBV5-3 to TRBJ2-3; tentatively, D is TRBD1 (6 bases). TRBV5-3 is given ORF status, its function remaining uncertain. The V end was cut by 5 bases, the J end by 0 bases, with 16 bases between. This CDR3 has 16 residues. CDR3: CARRETGKTSTDTQYF. CDR3 bases: TGTGCCAGAAGGGAAACAGGGAAAACAAGCACAGATACGCAGTATTTT.

The count of this clone is one. The chain has TRBV4-1 and TRBJ2-2; perhaps TRBD1 as D (6 bases). Germline CDR1 MGHRA, CDR2 YSYEKL. Trimming cost V 4 bases and J 1 base, with 7 bases left between them. The CDR3 runs 14 residues. CDR3 in DNA: TGCGCCAGCAGCCTACAGGGGAACACCGGGGAGCTGTTTTTT. Translation: CASSLQGNTGELFF.

The chain combines TRBV5-5 with TRBJ1-6; D is ambiguous. The CDR3 has 15 residues. Germline V gene lookup returns CDR1 SGHKS and CDR2 YYEKEE (reference sequence). Trimming took 0 bases from V and 1 from J, leaving 5 bases between them. DNA for the CDR3: TGTGCCAGCAGCTTGGCGGGATCCTATAATTCACCCCTCCACTTT. Translated, it gives CASSLAGSYNSPLHF.